This T cell receptor beta chain derives from a study of blood T cell repertoires in COVID-19. Background on the study: The United States, Italy and Spain supplied acute and convalescent COVID-19 samples.

In the original analysis: Reference gene primers were amplified, and this amplification served to estimate nucleated cell counts. Here immunoSEQ multiplex PCR was the method, and the copy in TCRdb shows in-frame clones only, minus some. Clonal size and the V and J genes are those of that table, whereas D and trimming came from the DNA. The sample holds 200,000 or so clones; about 86% are singletons and the top ten take approximately 7.6%. Participants reported their clinical history, and cohort assignment relied on those reports. With 3 bases removed from V and 7 bases from J, the gap between germline ends came to 12 bases. The CDR3 has 13 residues. CDR1 and CDR2 from the germline V gene are KGHSH and LQKENI.

The sequenced sample was PBMCs or T cells enriched from blood (not recorded which). This clonotype was sampled from a man aged 40-49 years who had recovered from COVID-19. The gene calls are TRBV18 and TRBJ1-2, with D hard to call. In DNA form, the CDR3 reads TGTGCCAGCTCACCGGAAAGGGAGGCTGGCTACACCTTC. This codes for CASSPEREAGYTF.